Shown below are 16 T cell receptor beta chains from a single sample sequenced in a study of T cell responses to AZD1222 COVID-19 vaccine. Some clones are missing from TCRdb's copy, which holds only in-frame ones; the method was immunoSEQ multiplex PCR. Counted here are about 170,000 clones, approximately 95% occurring once; the ten biggest clones make up about 3.9%. Sequences were derived from peripheral blood, sampled on day 0 of AZD1222 vaccination. These TCRs come from an adult in good health.

This clone was counted once. The V gene is TRBV5-1, the J gene TRBJ1-2; D is uncertain. In germline, CDR1 is SGHRS, CDR2 YFSETQ. Trimming stripped 0 bases from V and 0 bases from J, with 9 bases between. CDR3 length equals 15 residues. The CDR3 DNA reads as TGCGCCAGCAGCTTGGAGGCAGAGACTAACTATGGCTACACCTTC. Translating it yields CASSLEAETNYGYTF.

The chain recombines TRBV3-1 (or the pseudogene TRBV3-2) with TRBJ2-3; 12 bases map to TRBD2. Germline lookup yields CDR1 LGHDT and CDR2 YNNKEL (reference sequence). The V segment lost 1 base and the J segment 6 bases; nucleotides outside the gene matches: 8. The CDR3 totals 17 residues. CDR3 sequence (DNA): TGTGCCAGCAGCCAAGGAAGGACTAGCGGGGCGGTGGATACGCAGTATTTT. Encoded protein: CASSQGRTSGAVDTQYF.

The rearrangement joins TRBV28 to TRBJ2-1; no clear D gene. V lost 1 base and J 8 bases, leaving 0 bases between the germline ends. Germline CDR1 is MDHEN and CDR2 is SYDVKM. The CDR3 contains 10 residues. CDR3 region: CASSLYEQFF. CDR3 DNA: TGTGCCAGCAGTTTATATGAGCAGTTCTTC.

Only a few counts were recorded for this clone. This rearrangement joins TRBV24-1 to TRBJ2-3, with no clear D. V lost 3 bases to trimming and J lost 6 bases, with 9 bases between them. The CDR3 runs to 13 residues. Looked up from germline, CDR1 is KGHDR and CDR2 is SFDVKD. The CDR3 region is CATSDPPLDTQYF. CDR3 DNA: TGTGCCACCAGTGATCCCCCCCTTGATACGCAGTATTTT.

With respect to this clone: Germline and junction disagree at one end, which may indicate a read error. The rearrangement joins TRBV6-5 to TRBJ1-6, with D perhaps TRBD1 (6 bases). This CDR3 region has 14 residues. CDR1 and CDR2 (germline): MNHEY, SVGAGI. The CDR3 protein is CASRDRPYNSPLHF. The CDR3 DNA reads TGTGCCAGCAGAGACAGGCCCTACAATTCACCCCTCCACTTT.

The chain uses TRBV18 and TRBJ1-1, with a possible D match to TRBD1 (5 bases). CDR3 length: 13 amino acids. CDR1 KGHSH and CDR2 LQKENI come from the germline V gene. Deletions cut 0 bases from V and 4 bases from J, with 6 bases between. CDR3 in amino acids: CASSPPGGTEAFF. DNA of the CDR3: TGTGCCAGCTCACCACCGGGGGGCACTGAAGCTTTCTTT.

The chain couples TRBV6-5 to TRBJ1-6; the D gene is possibly TRBD1 (6 bases). This CDR3 spans 15 amino acids. Germline values: CDR1 MNHEY, CDR2 SVGAGI. The V and J ends lost 6 bases and 5 bases respectively, with 14 bases between them. The CDR3 region has the DNA TGTGCCAGCAGGACCGGGACATATCATAATTCACCCCTCCACTTT. This translates into CASRTGTYHNSPLHF.

The CDR3 protein is CALGRVSNTGELFF. As DNA, the CDR3 is TGTGCCCTAGGCAGGGTCTCTAACACCGGGGAGCTGTTTTTT. This chain connects TRBV6-5 to TRBJ2-2, with D possibly being TRBD1 (5 bases). V was cut by 11 bases and J by 2 bases, with 15 bases left in between. The germline V gene has CDR1 MNHEY and CDR2 SVGAGI. The CDR3 length is 14 residues.

The chain couples TRBV11-2 to TRBJ1-6; unclear D gene. Germline V gene sequence: CDR1 SGHAT, CDR2 FQNNGV. This CDR3 has 12 amino acids. The V gene lost 5 bases and the J gene lost 9 bases, with 8 bases spanning the gap. Here the CDR3 reads CASSVGPSPLHF. The CDR3 DNA reads TGTGCCAGCAGCGTCGGCCCTTCACCCCTCCACTTT.

The CDR3 spells CARGQGVGYEQYF. CDR3 coding DNA: TGTGCCAGGGGACAGGGGGTAGGCTACGAGCAGTACTTC. The chain employs TRBV21-1 and TRBJ2-7; the table gives TRBD1 as D, unverified against the DNA. TRBV21-1 is an annotated pseudogene. This CDR3 contains 13 residues.

This clone was counted between two and nine times. The chain couples TRBV11-1 to TRBJ2-5; 8 bases line up with TRBD2. CDR3 length: 16 residues. J lost 1 base, V lost 3 bases, and 7 bases had no gene match. Germline lookup yields CDR1 SGHAT and CDR2 FQDESV (reference sequence). CDR3 DNA sequence: TGTGCCAGCAGCTTGCGGCGGGGGGTTTTCCAAGAGACCCAGTACTTC. Its protein is CASSLRRGVFQETQYF.

The rearrangement links TRBV5-1 to TRBJ2-3, with D possibly called TRBD1 or TRBD2 (5 bases each). Trimming left V 3 bases short and J 2 bases short, with 16 bases between. CDR3 length: 16 residues. The V gene's germline CDR1 is SGHRS and CDR2 YFSETQ. The chain's CDR3 is CASSSARDGHTDTQYF. The CDR3 nucleotides read TGCGCCAGCAGCTCGGCTAGGGACGGACACACAGATACGCAGTATTTT.

This chain connects TRBV7-6 to TRBJ1-3, with D unclear. V lost 1 base and J lost 2, with 12 bases in between. Germline CDR1 reads SGHVS; CDR2 reads FNYEAQ. This CDR3 comprises 16 residues. The CDR3 DNA follows: TGTGCCAGCAGCTTAGTTCTGGAACCAACTGGAAACACCATATATTTT. Residues: CASSLVLEPTGNTIYF.

The chain combines TRBV5-1 with TRBJ1-2; 9 bases align to TRBD1. The CDR3 covers 14 residues. Unmatched junction bases numbered 7, after V lost 2 bases and J lost 8 bases. Germline V CDR1 and CDR2: SGHRS, YFSETQ. DNA for the CDR3: TGCGCCAGCAGCTTCCGGACAGGGGCCGAGGGCTACACCTTC. Translated: CASSFRTGAEGYTF.

The genes are TRBV7-9 and TRBJ2-1; 10 nucleotides agree with TRBD2. This CDR3 spans 15 amino acids. Germline V gives CDR1 SEHNR, CDR2 FQNEAQ (reference sequence). V dropped 8 bases and J dropped 2; count of bases not matched to a gene: 6. The CDR3 protein is CASAHGTSAYNEQFF. The CDR3 bases are TGTGCCAGCGCCCACGGGACTAGCGCCTACAATGAGCAGTTCTTC.

V gene TRBV11-2 combines with J gene TRBJ1-4; 8 bases line up with TRBD1. This CDR3 region has 14 residues. Looked up from germline, CDR1 is SGHAT and CDR2 is FQNNGV. The J segment lost 8 bases and the V segment lost 1 base, leaving 3 bases of the junction unmatched. CDR3 sequence reads: CASSLGQGSEKLFF. The CDR3 DNA follows: TGTGCCAGCAGCTTAGGACAGGGGAGCGAAAAACTGTTTTTT.